A single sample is the source of the 8 T cell receptor beta chains below, sequenced in a study of glioma-infiltrating T cells. Amplification of TCR alpha and beta CDR3 regions from RNA used iRepertoire nested multiplex PCR. MiXCR, run by TCRdb on the multiplex PCR reads, gives a single entry per CDR3 protein. This sample has 150,000 to 200,000 distinct CDR3 sequences, with around 40% found just once. The sequencing sample was made of glioma tissue, nonneoplastic brain tissue, or PBMCs (not recorded which). The receptor set was obtained from a human donor with low-grade glioma or glioblastoma, undergoing nonglioma brain surgery, or in good health (not recorded which).

This chain uses TRBV4-2 with TRBJ2-7, with D unclear. V lost 0 bases, J lost 6 bases, and 12 bases lay in between. There are 14 residues in the CDR3. The V gene's germline CDR1 is LGHNA and CDR2 YNFKEQ. The CDR3 here is CASSQDITGFEQYF. The CDR3 DNA reads as TGTGCCAGCAGCCAAGATATCACCGGGTTCGAGCAGTACTTC.

At least ten counts were recorded for this clonotype. This rearrangement joins TRBV6-1 to TRBJ1-2, with D perhaps matching TRBD1 (5 bases). V lost 2 bases to trimming and J lost 3 bases, with 10 bases between them. The CDR3 runs to 14 residues. Germline assignment: CDR1 MNHNS and CDR2 SASEGT. The CDR3: CASSELTRDYGYTF. DNA for the CDR3: TGTGCCAGCAGTGAACTTACCAGGGACTATGGCTACACCTTC.

This clonotype was seen repeatedly, ten times or more. The chain is built from TRBV15 and TRBJ1-2; 7 nucleotides align to TRBD1. Germline V gives CDR1 LNHNV, CDR2 YYDKDF (reference sequence). CDR3 length: 17 amino acids. V lost 0 bases to trimming and J lost 2 bases; unmatched junction nucleotides: 9. CDR3 amino acids: CATSRDTRRQGNYGYTF. The CDR3 coding sequence is TGTGCCACCAGCAGAGATACGCGAAGACAGGGCAACTATGGCTACACCTTC.

This clonotype was seen at least ten times. The rearrangement uses TRBV12-3 or TRBV12-4 and TRBJ1-5; D is uncertain. The CDR3 length is 13 residues. Trimming shortened V by 5 bases and J by 5 bases, and 10 bases separated the two germline ends. The CDR3 DNA reads TGTGCCAGCAGTGCCCAGGAGCATCAGCCCCAGCATTTT. As protein: CASSAQEHQPQHF.

V is TRBV20-1 and J is TRBJ2-7; D not resolved. The V gene's germline CDR1 is DFQATT and CDR2 SNEGSKA (reference sequence). The CDR3 is 15 amino acids. Trimming left V 1 base short and J 2 bases short, with 15 bases between. This chain's CDR3 is CSARGAVGVAYEQYF. The CDR3 coding sequence is TGCAGTGCTAGAGGGGCGGTAGGCGTCGCCTACGAGCAGTACTTC.

This clonotype showed up many times. The genes are TRBV4-1 and TRBJ2-2; D gene ambiguous. The V gene's germline CDR1 is MGHRA and CDR2 YSYEKL. V was pared by 4 bases and J by 7 bases, with 7 bases between. The CDR3 sequence is 12 residues long. The CDR3 region is CASSPTVGELFF. The DNA for the CDR3 is TGCGCCAGCAGCCCCACGGTCGGGGAGCTGTTTTTT.

The chain combines TRBV2 with TRBJ1-5; D is ambiguous. V was pared by 3 bases and J by 4 bases, with 7 bases between. The CDR3 extends over 13 amino acids. Germline loops: CDR1 SNHLY, CDR2 FYNNEI. The CDR3 loop is CASSDSRNQPQHF. CDR3 DNA sequence: TGTGCCAGCAGTGATAGCAGAAATCAGCCCCAGCATTTT.

A note on this clonotype: This may come from a read error, since a much larger clone is one base off. The chain is built from TRBV10-2 and TRBJ2-3, with TRBD2 matching over 11 bases. The V and J ends lost 3 bases and 4 bases, in that order; junction bases with no gene match: 6. This CDR3 is 16 amino acids long. Germline lookup yields CDR1 WSHSY and CDR2 SAAADI. CDR3 DNA: TGCGCCAGCAGTGAATTTGGACTAGCGGGCGCAGATACGCAGTATTTT. Residues: CASSEFGLAGADTQYF.